Below, 5 T cell receptor beta chains from the same sample are listed, as sequenced in a study of identical twins. MiXCR, run by TCRdb on the 5' RACE reads, gives a single entry per CDR3 protein. This sample has about 890,000 distinct CDR3 sequences; approximately 13% occur once, and the top ten carry roughly 1.6%. The data also belong to a second study, concerning yellow fever vaccine responses in identical twins.

The sample taken for sequencing was PBMCs. The receptors derive from a woman between 18 and 30 years old in good health.

This CDR3 is CATRGQGMNTEAFF. For the CDR3, the DNA is TGTGCCACCCGGGGACAGGGGATGAACACTGAAGCTTTCTTT. The chain employs TRBV24-1 and TRBJ1-1; 10 bases map to TRBD1. The CDR3 extends over 14 amino acids. From germline, CDR1 is KGHDR and CDR2 SFDVKD. Losses at the gene ends were 9 bases for V and 0 bases for J; bases not matched to a gene: 3.

Only a few counts were recorded for this clonotype. The V gene is TRBV29-1, the J gene TRBJ2-3, with 12 bases aligning to TRBD2. V shed 1 base and J 7 bases; nucleotides not matched to a gene: 21. Germline loops: CDR1 SQVTM, CDR2 ANQGSEA. CDR3 length: 20 amino acids. The CDR3 loop reads CSVEVKRLVSSGRAENTQYF. CDR3 DNA: TGCAGCGTTGAAGTAAAGCGCCTTGTTTCTAGCGGGAGGGCGGAGAATACGCAGTATTTT.

V and J are TRBV7-9 and TRBJ1-1; D gene uncertain. V lost 4 bases, J lost 1 base, and 16 bases lay in between. The germline V gene has CDR1 SEHNR and CDR2 FQNEAQ (reference sequence). The CDR3 covers 16 residues. For the CDR3, the DNA is TGTGCCAGCAGCTCAAAACGGTTATGGCGGAACACTGAAGCTTTCTTT. Protein product: CASSSKRLWRNTEAFF.

A few counts support this clonotype. The chain employs TRBV29-1 and TRBJ2-3, with no clear D. V lost 3 bases and J 0 bases, leaving 13 bases between the germline ends. Germline lookup yields CDR1 SQVTM and CDR2 ANQGSEA. The CDR3 loop spans 15 amino acids. Written as DNA, the CDR3 is TGCAGCGTTGATTACTACTCAAGTAGCACAGATACGCAGTATTTT. Encoded protein: CSVDYYSSSTDTQYF.

The chain couples TRBV7-9 to TRBJ2-2, with D unclear. This CDR3 is built from 12 residues. With 8 bases removed from V and 1 base from J, the gap between germline ends came to 5 bases. Per the germline V gene, CDR1 is SEHNR and CDR2 is FQNEAQ (reference sequence). DNA of the CDR3: TGTGCCAGCGTCTGGAACACCGGGGAGCTGTTTTTT. Residues: CASVWNTGELFF.